Below, one T cell receptor beta chain is given with its context. The entry originates in a study of blood T cell repertoires in COVID-19. Study as a whole: T cells, B-cell-depleted T cells, or PBMCs supplied cDNA or gDNA.

Measured with immunoSEQ multiplex PCR; TCRdb has only the in-frame clones, and not every one. Among hundreds of thousands of clones, 85% to 90% were seen once, and the ten largest hold more than 1.5%. Across over 20 US areas, participants ranged in age from about 18 to 100 years. This receptor was taken from a man aged 40-50 years who had recovered from COVID-19. Sequenced input: PBMCs or T cells enriched from blood (not recorded which).

The CDR3 DNA is TGTGCCAGCAGTTTACCGGGACAGGGGAGTCACAATGAGCAGTTCTTC. It codes for CASSLPGQGSHNEQFF. The chain carries TRBV27 and TRBJ2-1; 10 bases are shared with TRBD1. The CDR3 has 16 amino acids. After removal of 2 bases from V and 5 bases from J, the junction contained 6 bases not matched to a gene. Germline assignment: CDR1 MNHEY and CDR2 SMNVEV (reference sequence).